The sequence of this TCR beta chain was determined in a study of tumour-infiltrating T cells in Burkitt lymphoma. At the level of the study: Patients covered every epidemiological subtype of Burkitt lymphoma. Repertoire clonality predicted overall and progression-free survival. General study points: Public clonotypes, several, appeared across numerous Burkitt lymphoma patients.

The repertoire was sequenced with immunoSEQ multiplex PCR; TCRdb's copy has only in-frame clones and lacks some. Of more than 40,000 clones in the sample, around 31% are singletons; the top ten hold roughly 2.6%. This CDR3 is 14 amino acids long. Germline-derived CDR1 and CDR2 are SQVTM and ANQGSEA. V was pared by 6 bases and J by 3 bases, with 10 bases of the junction left unmatched. This clone was seen more than once but under ten times. As yet, its antigen is unknown. Sample: tumor tissue. The chain carries TRBV29-1 and TRBJ1-1; 7 bases agree with TRBD1. The receptor was derived from a human donor with Burkitt lymphoma. The CDR3 sequence: CSVHGQARDTEAFF. In DNA, the CDR3 is TGCAGCGTCCACGGACAGGCGCGGGACACTGAAGCTTTCTTT.